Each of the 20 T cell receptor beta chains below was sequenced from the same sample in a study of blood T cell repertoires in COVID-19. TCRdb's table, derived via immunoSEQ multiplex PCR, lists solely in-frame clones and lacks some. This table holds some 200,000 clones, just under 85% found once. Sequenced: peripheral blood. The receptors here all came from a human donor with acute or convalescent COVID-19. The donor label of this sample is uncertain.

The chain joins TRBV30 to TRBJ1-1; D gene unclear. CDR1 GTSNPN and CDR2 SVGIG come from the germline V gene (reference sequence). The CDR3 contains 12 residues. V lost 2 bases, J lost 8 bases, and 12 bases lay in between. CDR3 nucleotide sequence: TGTGCCTGGAGTACTCGGGGATCCGAAGCTTTCTTT. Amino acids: CAWSTRGSEAFF.

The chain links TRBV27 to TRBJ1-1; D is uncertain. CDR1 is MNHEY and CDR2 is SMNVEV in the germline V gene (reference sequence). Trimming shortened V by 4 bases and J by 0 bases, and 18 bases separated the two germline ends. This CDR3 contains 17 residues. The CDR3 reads CASSSPAGIRMNTEAFF. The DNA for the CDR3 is TGTGCCAGCAGTTCCCCAGCCGGGATAAGAATGAACACTGAAGCTTTCTTT.

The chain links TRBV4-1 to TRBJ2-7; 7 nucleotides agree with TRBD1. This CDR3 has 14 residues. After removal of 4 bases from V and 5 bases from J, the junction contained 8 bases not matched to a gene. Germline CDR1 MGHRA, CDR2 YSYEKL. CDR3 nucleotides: TGCGCCAGCAGCCCAGAACAGGGGAAGGACGAGCAGTACTTC. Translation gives CASSPEQGKDEQYF.

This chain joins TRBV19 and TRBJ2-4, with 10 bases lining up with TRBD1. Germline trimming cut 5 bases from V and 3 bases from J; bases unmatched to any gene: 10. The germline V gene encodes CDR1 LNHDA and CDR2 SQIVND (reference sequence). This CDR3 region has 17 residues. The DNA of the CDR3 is TGTGCCAGTAGTCCCGGACAGGGGGTGATAGGCAAAAACATTCAGTACTTC. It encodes CASSPGQGVIGKNIQYF.

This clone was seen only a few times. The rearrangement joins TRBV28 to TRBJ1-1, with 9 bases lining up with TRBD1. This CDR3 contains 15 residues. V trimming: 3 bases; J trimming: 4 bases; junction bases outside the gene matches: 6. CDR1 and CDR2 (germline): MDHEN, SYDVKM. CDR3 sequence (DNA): TGTGCCAGCAGTTTTCGTGGGACAGGGAGCACTGAAGCTTTCTTT. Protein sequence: CASSFRGTGSTEAFF. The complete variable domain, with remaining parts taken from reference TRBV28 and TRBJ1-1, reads DVKVTQSSRYLVKRTGEKVFLECVQDMDHENMFWYRQDPGLGLRLIYFSYDVKMKEKGDIPEGYSVSREKKERFSLILESASTNQTSMYLCASSFRGTGSTEAFFGQGTRLTVV.

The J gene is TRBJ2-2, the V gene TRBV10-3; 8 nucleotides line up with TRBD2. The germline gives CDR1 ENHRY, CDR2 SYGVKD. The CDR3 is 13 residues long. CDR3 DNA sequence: TGTGCTGGCAGCCGGGAGGGCACCGGGGAGCTGTTTTTT. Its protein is CAGSREGTGELFF.

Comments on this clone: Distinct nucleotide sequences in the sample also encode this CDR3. CDR3 nucleotides: TGTGCCAGCAGCTTAGGAAGCGGCACTGAAGCTTTCTTT. Protein: CASSLGSGTEAFF. The chain couples TRBV7-8 to TRBJ1-1; D is uncertain. V dropped 1 base and J dropped 4 bases, with 7 bases sitting between them. The CDR3 has 13 amino acids. Per germline, CDR1 SGHVS and CDR2 FQNEAQ.

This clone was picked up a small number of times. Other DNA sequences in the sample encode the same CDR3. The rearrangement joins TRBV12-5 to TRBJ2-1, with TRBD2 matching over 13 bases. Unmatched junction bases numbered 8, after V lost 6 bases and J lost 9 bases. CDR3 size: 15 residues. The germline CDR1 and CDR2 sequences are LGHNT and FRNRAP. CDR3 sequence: CASGPGLAGEGEQFF. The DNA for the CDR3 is TGTGCTAGTGGCCCCGGACTAGCGGGAGAGGGTGAGCAGTTCTTC. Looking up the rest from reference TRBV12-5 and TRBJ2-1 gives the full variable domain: DARVTQTPRHKVTEMGQEVTMRCQPILGHNTVFWYRQTMMQGLELLAYFRNRAPLDDSGMPKDRFSAEMPDATLATLKIQPSEPRDSAVYFCASGPGLAGEGEQFFGPGTRLTVL.

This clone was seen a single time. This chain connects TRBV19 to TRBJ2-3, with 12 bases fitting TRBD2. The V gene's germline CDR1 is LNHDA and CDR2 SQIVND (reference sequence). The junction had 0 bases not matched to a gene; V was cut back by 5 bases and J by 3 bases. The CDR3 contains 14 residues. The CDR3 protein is CASSLAGGTDTQYF. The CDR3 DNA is TGTGCCAGTAGTCTAGCGGGAGGGACAGATACGCAGTATTTT.

This CDR3 reads CASSEALQEGKTQYF. CDR3 DNA sequence: TGTGCCAGCAGTGAAGCGCTTCAGGAGGGGAAGACCCAGTACTTC. The J gene is TRBJ2-5, the V gene TRBV2; the D gene is possibly TRBD2 (6 bases). Trimming cost V 0 bases and J 6 bases, with 14 bases left between them. CDR1 and CDR2 from the germline V gene are SNHLY and FYNNEI. The CDR3 has 15 amino acids.

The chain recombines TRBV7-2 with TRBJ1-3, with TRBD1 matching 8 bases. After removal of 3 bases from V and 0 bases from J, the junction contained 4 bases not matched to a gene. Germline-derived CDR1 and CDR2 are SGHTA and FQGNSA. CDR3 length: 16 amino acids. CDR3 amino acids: CASSLTGAFSGNTIYF. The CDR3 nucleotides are TGTGCCAGCAGCTTGACAGGGGCCTTCTCTGGAAACACCATATATTTT.

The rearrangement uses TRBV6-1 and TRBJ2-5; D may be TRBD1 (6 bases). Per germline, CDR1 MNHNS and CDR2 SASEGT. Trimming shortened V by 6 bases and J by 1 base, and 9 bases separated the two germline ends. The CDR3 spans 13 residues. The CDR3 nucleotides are TGTGCCAGCAGACAGGGTAGCCAAGAGACCCAGTACTTC. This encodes CASRQGSQETQYF.

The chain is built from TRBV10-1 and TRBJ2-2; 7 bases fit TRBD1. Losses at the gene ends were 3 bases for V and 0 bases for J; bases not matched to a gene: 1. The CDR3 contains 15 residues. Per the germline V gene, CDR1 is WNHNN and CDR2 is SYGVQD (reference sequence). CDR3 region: CASSEGTANTGELFF. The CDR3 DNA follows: TGCGCCAGCAGTGAAGGGACAGCGAACACCGGGGAGCTGTTTTTT.

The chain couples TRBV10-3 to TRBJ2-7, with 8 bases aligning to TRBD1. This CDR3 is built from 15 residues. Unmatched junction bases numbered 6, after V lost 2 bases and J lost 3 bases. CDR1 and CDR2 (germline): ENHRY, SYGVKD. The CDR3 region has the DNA TGTGCCATCAGTGAGGGCAGGGGGCGCGACTACGAGCAGTACTTC. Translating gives CAISEGRGRDYEQYF.

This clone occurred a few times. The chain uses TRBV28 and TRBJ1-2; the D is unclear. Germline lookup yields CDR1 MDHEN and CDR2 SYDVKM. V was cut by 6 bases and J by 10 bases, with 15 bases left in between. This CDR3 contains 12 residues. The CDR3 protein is CASSRGVWTYTF. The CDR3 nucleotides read TGTGCCAGCAGCCGGGGAGTCTGGACCTACACCTTC.

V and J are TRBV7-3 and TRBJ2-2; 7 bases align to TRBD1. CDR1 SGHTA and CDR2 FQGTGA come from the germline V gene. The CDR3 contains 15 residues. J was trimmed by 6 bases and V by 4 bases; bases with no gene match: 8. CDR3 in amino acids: CASSSTEGAAGELFF. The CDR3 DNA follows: TGTGCCAGCAGCTCCACTGAGGGGGCCGCCGGGGAGCTGTTTTTT.

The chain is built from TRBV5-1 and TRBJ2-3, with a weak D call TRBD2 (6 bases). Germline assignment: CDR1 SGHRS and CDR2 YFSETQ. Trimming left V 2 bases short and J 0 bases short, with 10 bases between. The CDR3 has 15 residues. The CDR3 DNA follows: TGCGCCAGCAGCTTTAGGAGCGGGAGCACAGATACGCAGTATTTT. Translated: CASSFRSGSTDTQYF.

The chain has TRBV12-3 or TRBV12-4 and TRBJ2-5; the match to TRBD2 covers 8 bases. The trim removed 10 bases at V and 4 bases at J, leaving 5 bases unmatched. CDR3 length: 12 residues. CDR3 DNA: TGTGCCACCAGCGGGAGCGGAGAGACCCAGTACTTC. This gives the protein CATSGSGETQYF.

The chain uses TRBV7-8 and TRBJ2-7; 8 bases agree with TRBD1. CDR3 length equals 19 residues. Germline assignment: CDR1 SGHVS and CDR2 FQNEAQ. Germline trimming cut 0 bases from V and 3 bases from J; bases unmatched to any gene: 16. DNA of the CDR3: TGTGCCAGCAGCTTAGCCTCTCGTGGTCTCCGGGACAGGCACTACGAGCAGTACTTC. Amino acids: CASSLASRGLRDRHYEQYF.

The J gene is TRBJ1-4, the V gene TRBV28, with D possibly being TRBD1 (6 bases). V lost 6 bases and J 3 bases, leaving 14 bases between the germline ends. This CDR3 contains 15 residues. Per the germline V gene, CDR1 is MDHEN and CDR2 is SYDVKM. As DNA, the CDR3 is TGTGCCAGCAGCAAAACAGGGAAGGCTAATGAAAAACTGTTTTTT. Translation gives CASSKTGKANEKLFF.